This T cell receptor beta chain was sequenced during a study of T cell clonotyping in hematopoietic cell transplantation. General study points: Graft donor and pretransplant recipient Inverse Simpson Index values predicted broader posttransplant TCR diversity. Recipient TCR diversity dropped after transplant; expanded clonotypes rose from day 30 to 180.

TCRdb's copy holds only in-frame clones and misses some; the assay was immunoSEQ multiplex PCR. The table lists some 19,000 clones, about 72% of them singletons. This clone was observed a handful of times. Its antigen is not identified. Noted time point: recipient sample about 28 days before transplant, after cytoreduction. The specimen was peripheral blood mononuclear cells, collected before stem cell transplant. The receptor's source is a man aged 55 to 70 with acute myeloid leukemia. Some clones in this sample may be carry-over from other donors' samples.

CDR3 sequence: CASSLHSQGNEQYF. The CDR3 bases are TGCGCCAGCAGCTTACACTCACAGGGGAACGAGCAGTACTTC. The chain recombines TRBV5-1 with TRBJ2-7, with 7 positions matching TRBD1. Unmatched junction bases numbered 7, after V lost 2 bases and J lost 5 bases. The CDR3 spans 14 residues. In germline, CDR1 is SGHRS, CDR2 YFSETQ.